This T cell receptor beta chain was documented in a study of blood T cell repertoires in COVID-19. Clones were read by immunoSEQ multiplex PCR, and TCRdb kept only the in-frame ones, dropping some. The table lists 100,000 to 150,000 clones, roughly 85% of them singletons. Trimming cost V 0 bases and J 11 bases, with 13 bases left between them. The CDR3 contains 13 residues. Germline CDR1 reads SGHTA; CDR2 reads FQGNSA. The chain carries TRBV7-2 and TRBJ1-1; D unresolved. The sample taken for sequencing was peripheral blood. This receptor was obtained from a man at least 80 years old with active or convalescent COVID-19. Here the CDR3 reads CASSLAPHSRAFF. Written as DNA, the CDR3 is TGTGCCAGCAGCTTAGCGCCCCACTCCCGGGCTTTCTTT.